The clone carrying this T cell receptor beta chain was recorded a few times. No antigen is known for it. TCRdb itself ran the reads through MiXCR, one entry per CDR3 protein. The data contain around 900,000 distinct CDR3 sequences, around 29% of them singletons. J gave up 5 bases and V 2 bases, and 9 bases lay outside the gene matches. CDR1 and CDR2 from the germline V gene are SGDLS and YYNGEE. This CDR3 spans 16 amino acids. These data come from a study of T cell repertoires in cytomegalovirus infection. Specimen: cultured CD8+ T cells from PBMCs, collected from culture after CMV antigen stimulation. This receptor was identified in a human donor in good health (CMV status not recorded). Some clones in this sample may be carry-over from other donors' samples. This sequence joins TRBV9 and TRBJ2-1; 8 bases are a match to TRBD1. CDR3 sequence reads: CASSVSRDRPDNEQFF. CDR3 DNA: TGTGCCAGCAGCGTTTCCCGGGACAGGCCTGACAATGAGCAGTTCTTC.